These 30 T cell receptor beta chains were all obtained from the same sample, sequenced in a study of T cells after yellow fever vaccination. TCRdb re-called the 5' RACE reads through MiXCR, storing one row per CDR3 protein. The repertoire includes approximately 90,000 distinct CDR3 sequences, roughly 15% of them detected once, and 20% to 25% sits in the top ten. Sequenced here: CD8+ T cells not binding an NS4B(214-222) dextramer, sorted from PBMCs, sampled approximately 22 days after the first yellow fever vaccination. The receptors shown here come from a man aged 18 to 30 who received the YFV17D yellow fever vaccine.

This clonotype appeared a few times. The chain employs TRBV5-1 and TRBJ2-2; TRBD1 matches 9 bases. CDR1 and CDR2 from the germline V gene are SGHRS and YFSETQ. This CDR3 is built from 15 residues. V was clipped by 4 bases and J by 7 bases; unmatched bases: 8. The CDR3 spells CASSGGTGYGGELFF. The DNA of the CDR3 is TGCGCCAGCAGCGGAGGGACAGGGTACGGCGGGGAGCTGTTTTTT.

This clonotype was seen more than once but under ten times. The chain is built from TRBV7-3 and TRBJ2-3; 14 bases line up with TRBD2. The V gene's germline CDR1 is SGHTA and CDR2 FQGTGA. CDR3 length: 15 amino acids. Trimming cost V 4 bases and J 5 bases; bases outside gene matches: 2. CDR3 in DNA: TGTGCCAGCAGCTCGGGACTAGCGGGGGAAGATACGCAGTATTTT. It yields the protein CASSSGLAGEDTQYF.

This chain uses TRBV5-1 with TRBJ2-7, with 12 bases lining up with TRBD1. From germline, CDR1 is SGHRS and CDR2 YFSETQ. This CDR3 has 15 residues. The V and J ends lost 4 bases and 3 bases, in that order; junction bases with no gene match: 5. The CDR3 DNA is TGCGCCAGCAGCAAAGGGACAGGGGGCCTCTACGAGCAGTACGTC. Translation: CASSKGTGGLYEQYV.

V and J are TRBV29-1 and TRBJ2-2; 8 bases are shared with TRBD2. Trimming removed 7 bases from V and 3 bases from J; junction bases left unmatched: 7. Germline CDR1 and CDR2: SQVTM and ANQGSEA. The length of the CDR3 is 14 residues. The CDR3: CSGGSGGYTGELFF. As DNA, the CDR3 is TGCAGCGGGGGCAGCGGGGGATACACCGGGGAGCTGTTTTTT.

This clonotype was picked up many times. The CDR3 coding sequence is TGCGCCAGCAGCCCTGGGACCGCATCCTACAATGAGCAGTTCTTC. Protein: CASSPGTASYNEQFF. V gene TRBV4-3 combines with J gene TRBJ2-1; possibly TRBD1 or TRBD2 for D (5 bases each). Between the trimmed V and J ends, which lost 4 bases and 1 base, there was a span of 11 bases. The CDR3 is made up of 15 amino acids. The germline V gene has CDR1 LGHNA and CDR2 YSLEER.

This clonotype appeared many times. The CDR3, as DNA: TGTGCCAGCAGCTTAACTGGAACCGGGGAGCTGTTTTTT. Protein sequence: CASSLTGTGELFF. V is TRBV7-3 and J is TRBJ2-2, with D unclear. The CDR3 contains 13 residues. V was clipped by 0 bases and J by 5 bases, with 4 bases between them. In germline, CDR1 is SGHTA, CDR2 FQGTGA.

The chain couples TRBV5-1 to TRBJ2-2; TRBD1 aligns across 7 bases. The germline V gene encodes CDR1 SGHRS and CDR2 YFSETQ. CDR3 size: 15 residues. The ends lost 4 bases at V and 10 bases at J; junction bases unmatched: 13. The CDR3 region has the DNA TGCGCCAGCAGCCCCGGACAGGCCCTCACTGAGGAGCTGTTTTTT. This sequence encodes CASSPGQALTEELFF. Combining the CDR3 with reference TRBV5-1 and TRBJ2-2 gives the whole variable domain KAGVTQTPRYLIKTRGQQVTLSCSPISGHRSVSWYQQTPGQGLQFLFEYFSETQRNKGNFPGRFSGRQFSNSRSEMNVSTLELGDSALYLCASSPGQALTEELFFGEGSRLTVL.

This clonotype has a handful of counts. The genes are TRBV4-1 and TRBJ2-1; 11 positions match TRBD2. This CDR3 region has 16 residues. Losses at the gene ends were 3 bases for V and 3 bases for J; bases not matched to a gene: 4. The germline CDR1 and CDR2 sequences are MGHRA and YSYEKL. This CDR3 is CASSQKLAGVYNEQFF. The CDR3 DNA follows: TGCGCCAGCAGCCAGAAACTAGCGGGGGTCTACAATGAGCAGTTCTTC.

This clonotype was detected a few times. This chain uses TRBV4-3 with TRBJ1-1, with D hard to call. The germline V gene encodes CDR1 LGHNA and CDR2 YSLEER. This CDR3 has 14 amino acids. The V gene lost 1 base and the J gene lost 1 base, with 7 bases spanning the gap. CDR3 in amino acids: CASSQVVGNTEAFF. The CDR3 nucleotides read TGCGCCAGCAGCCAAGTTGTAGGGAACACTGAAGCTTTCTTT.

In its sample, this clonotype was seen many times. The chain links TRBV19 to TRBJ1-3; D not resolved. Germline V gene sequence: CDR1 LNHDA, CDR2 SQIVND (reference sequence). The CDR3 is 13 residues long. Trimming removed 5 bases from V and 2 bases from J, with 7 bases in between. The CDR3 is CASSSAAGNTIYF. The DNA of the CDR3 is TGTGCCAGTAGTTCGGCTGCTGGAAACACCATATATTTT.

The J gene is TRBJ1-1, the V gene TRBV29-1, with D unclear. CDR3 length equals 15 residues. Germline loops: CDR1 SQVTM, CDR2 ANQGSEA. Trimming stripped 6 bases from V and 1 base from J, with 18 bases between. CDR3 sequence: CSVDPGSPANTEAFF. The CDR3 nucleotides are TGCAGCGTAGACCCGGGAAGTCCGGCGAACACTGAAGCTTTCTTT.

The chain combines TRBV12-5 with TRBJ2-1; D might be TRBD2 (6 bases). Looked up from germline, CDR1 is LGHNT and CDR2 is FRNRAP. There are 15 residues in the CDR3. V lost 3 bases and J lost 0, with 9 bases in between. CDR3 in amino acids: CASGLGRSSYNEQFF. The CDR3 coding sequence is TGTGCTAGTGGTTTAGGGAGGAGCTCCTACAATGAGCAGTTCTTC. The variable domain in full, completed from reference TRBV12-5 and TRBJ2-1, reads DARVTQTPRHKVTEMGQEVTMRCQPILGHNTVFWYRQTMMQGLELLAYFRNRAPLDDSGMPKDRFSAEMPDATLATLKIQPSEPRDSAVYFCASGLGRSSYNEQFFGPGTRLTVL.

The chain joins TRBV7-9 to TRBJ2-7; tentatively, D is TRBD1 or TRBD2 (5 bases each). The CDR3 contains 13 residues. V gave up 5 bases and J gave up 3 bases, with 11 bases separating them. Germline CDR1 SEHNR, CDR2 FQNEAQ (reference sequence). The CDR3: CASSRDGFYEQYF. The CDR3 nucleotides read TGTGCCAGCAGCCGGGACGGATTCTACGAGCAGTACTTC.

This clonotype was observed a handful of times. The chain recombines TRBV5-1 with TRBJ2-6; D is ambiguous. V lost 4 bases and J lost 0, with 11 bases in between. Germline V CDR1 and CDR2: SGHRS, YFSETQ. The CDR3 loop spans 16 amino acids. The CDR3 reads CASSPEGSSGANVLTF. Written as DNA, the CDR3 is TGCGCCAGCAGCCCTGAAGGCAGCTCTGGGGCCAACGTCCTGACTTTC. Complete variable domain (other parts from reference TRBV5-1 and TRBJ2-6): KAGVTQTPRYLIKTRGQQVTLSCSPISGHRSVSWYQQTPGQGLQFLFEYFSETQRNKGNFPGRFSGRQFSNSRSEMNVSTLELGDSALYLCASSPEGSSGANVLTFGAGSRLTVL.

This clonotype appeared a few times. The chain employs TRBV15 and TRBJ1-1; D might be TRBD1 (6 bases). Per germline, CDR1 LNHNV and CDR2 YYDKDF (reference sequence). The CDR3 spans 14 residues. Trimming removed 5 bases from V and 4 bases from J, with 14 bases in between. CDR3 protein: CATSSWGGVTEAFF. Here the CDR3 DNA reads TGTGCCACCAGCTCGTGGGGGGGCGTCACTGAAGCTTTCTTT.

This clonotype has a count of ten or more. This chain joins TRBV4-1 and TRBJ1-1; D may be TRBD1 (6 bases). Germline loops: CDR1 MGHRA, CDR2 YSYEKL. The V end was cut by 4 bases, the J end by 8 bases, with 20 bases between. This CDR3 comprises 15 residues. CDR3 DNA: TGCGCCAGCAGCCTCAGCCCCAGGGGCGCGAGGGAAGCTTTCTTT. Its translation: CASSLSPRGAREAFF.

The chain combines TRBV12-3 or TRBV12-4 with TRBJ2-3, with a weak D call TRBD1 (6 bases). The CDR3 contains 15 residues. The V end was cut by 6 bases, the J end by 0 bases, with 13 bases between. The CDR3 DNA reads TGTGCCAGCAGCCCCGCAGGGGCTAGCACAGATACGCAGTATTTT. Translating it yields CASSPAGASTDTQYF.

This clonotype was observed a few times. CDR3 region: CASSEGRRLNSPLHF. The CDR3 nucleotides are TGTGCCAGCAGCGAGGGACGGCGTCTCAATTCACCCCTCCACTTT. J is TRBJ1-6 and V is TRBV2; tentative D call: TRBD1 (5 bases). Germline V CDR1 and CDR2: SNHLY, FYNNEI. The germline V and J ends were trimmed by 6 bases and 7 bases, with 16 bases remaining between them. This CDR3 contains 15 residues.

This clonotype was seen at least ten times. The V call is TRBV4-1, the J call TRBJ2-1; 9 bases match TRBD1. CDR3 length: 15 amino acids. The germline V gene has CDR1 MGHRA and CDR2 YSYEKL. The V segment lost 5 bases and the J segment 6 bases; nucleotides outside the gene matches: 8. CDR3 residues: CASSFRDRAFNEQFF. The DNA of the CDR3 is TGCGCCAGCAGCTTCCGGGACAGGGCGTTCAATGAGCAGTTCTTC.

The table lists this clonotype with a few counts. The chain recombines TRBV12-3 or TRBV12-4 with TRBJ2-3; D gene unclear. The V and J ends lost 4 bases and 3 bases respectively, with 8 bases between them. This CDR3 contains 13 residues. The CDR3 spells CASSSLGTDTQYF. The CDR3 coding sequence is TGTGCCAGCAGTTCTCTGGGTACAGATACGCAGTATTTT.

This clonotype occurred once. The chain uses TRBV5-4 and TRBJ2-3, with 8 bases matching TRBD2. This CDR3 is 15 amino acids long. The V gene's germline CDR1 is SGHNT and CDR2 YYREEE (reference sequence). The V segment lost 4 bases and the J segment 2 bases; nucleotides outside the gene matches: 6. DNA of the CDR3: TGTGCCAGCAGCCTAGTAGCGGGATTCACAGATACGCAGTATTTT. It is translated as CASSLVAGFTDTQYF.

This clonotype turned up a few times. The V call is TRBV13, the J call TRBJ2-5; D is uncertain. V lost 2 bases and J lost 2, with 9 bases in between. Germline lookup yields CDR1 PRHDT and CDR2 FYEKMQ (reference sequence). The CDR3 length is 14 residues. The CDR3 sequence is CASSLSSFQETQYF. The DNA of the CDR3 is TGTGCCAGCAGCTTATCGAGTTTTCAAGAGACCCAGTACTTC.

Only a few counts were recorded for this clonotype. The CDR3 is CSARGWDEDNSPLHF. For the CDR3, the DNA is TGCAGTGCTAGAGGATGGGACGAAGATAATTCACCCCTCCACTTT. The rearrangement uses TRBV20-1 and TRBJ1-6, with D possibly matching TRBD1 (5 bases). Trimming pared 1 base from V and 5 bases from J, leaving 12 bases between. The CDR3 runs to 15 residues. CDR1 DFQATT and CDR2 SNEGSKA come from the germline V gene (reference sequence).

DNA for the CDR3: TGTGCCACCAGCAGAGCGAGGGGTGGGTCGGAGACCCAGTACTTC. It translates to CATSRARGGSETQYF. The chain couples TRBV15 to TRBJ2-5, with D perhaps matching TRBD1 or TRBD2 (5 bases each). The length of the CDR3 is 15 residues. Trimming shortened V by 1 base and J by 5 bases, and 14 bases separated the two germline ends. Germline CDR1 LNHNV, CDR2 YYDKDF (reference sequence).

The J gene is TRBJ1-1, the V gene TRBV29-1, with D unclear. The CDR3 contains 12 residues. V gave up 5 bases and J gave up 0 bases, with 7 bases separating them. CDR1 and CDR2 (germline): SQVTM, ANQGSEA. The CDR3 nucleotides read TGCAGCGTTCGGCTTCTGAACACTGAAGCTTTCTTT. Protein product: CSVRLLNTEAFF.

CDR3 nucleotides: TGTGCCTGGAGTGGGACAGACCAAGAGACCCAGTACTTC. This translates into CAWSGTDQETQYF. The chain links TRBV30 to TRBJ2-5; the D gene is possibly TRBD1 (6 bases). Germline-derived CDR1 and CDR2 are GTSNPN and SVGIG (reference sequence). This CDR3 has 13 amino acids. V lost 1 base, J lost 0 bases, and 6 bases lay in between.

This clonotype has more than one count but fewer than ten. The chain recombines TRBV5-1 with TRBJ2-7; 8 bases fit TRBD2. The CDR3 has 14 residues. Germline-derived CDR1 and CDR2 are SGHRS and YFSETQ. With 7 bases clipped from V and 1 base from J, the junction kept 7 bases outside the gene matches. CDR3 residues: CASGQREQSYEQYF. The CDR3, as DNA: TGCGCCAGCGGGCAGCGGGAGCAGTCCTACGAGCAGTACTTC.

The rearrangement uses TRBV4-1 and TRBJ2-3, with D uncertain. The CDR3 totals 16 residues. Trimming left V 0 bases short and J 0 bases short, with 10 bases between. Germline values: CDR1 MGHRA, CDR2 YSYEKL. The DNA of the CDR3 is TGCGCCAGCAGCCAAGATACCGGGTCGAGCACAGATACGCAGTATTTT. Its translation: CASSQDTGSSTDTQYF.

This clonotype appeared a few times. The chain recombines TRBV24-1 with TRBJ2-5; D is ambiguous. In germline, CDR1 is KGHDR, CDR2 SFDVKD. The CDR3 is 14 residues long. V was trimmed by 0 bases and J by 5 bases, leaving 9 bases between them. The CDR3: CATSDLDDQETQYF. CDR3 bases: TGTGCCACCAGTGATTTGGACGATCAGGAGACCCAGTACTTC.

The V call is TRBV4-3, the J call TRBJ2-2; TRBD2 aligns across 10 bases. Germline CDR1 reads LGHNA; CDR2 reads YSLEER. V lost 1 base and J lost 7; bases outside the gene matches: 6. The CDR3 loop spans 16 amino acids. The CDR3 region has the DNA TGCGCCAGCAGCCAAGCTGGGACTAGCGTCGACGGGGAGCTGTTTTTT. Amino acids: CASSQAGTSVDGELFF.